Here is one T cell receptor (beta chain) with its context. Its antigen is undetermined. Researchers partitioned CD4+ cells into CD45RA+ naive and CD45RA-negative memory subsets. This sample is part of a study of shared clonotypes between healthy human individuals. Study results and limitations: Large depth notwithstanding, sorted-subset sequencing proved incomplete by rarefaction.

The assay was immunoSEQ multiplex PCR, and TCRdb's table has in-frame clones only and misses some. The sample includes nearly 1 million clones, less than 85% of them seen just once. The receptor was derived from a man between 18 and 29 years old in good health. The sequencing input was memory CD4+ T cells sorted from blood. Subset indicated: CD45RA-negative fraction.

In DNA form, the CDR3 reads TGTGCCACCAGCAGGACCTTAGGAGACTCTGGAAACACCATATATTTT. Protein sequence: CATSRTLGDSGNTIYF. The chain recombines TRBV15 with TRBJ1-3; D call uncertain. The CDR3 has 16 amino acids. Between the trimmed V and J ends, which lost 3 bases and 0 bases, there was a span of 12 bases. CDR1 and CDR2 (germline): LNHNV, YYDKDF (reference sequence). Complete variable domain (other parts from reference TRBV15 and TRBJ1-3): DAMVIQNPRYQVTQFGKPVTLSCSQTLNHNVMYWYQQKSSQAPKLLFHYYDKDFNNEADTPDNFQSRRPNTSFCFLDIRSPGLGDTAMYLCATSRTLGDSGNTIYFGEGSWLTVV.